Shown below are 8 T cell receptor beta chains from a single sample sequenced in a study of cytomegalovirus exposure and HLA in healthy donors. 60 Vbeta and 13 Jbeta primers were used in PCR. The assay was immunoSEQ multiplex PCR, and TCRdb's table has in-frame clones only and misses some. The sample lists 60,000 or so clones; 80% to 90% were seen once. Sample: PBMCs. The receptors originated from a man aged 25 to 40 in good health and CMV-seropositive.

In this sample, this clone turned up once. This rearrangement joins TRBV27 to TRBJ1-1; D is perhaps TRBD1 (6 bases). CDR3 length: 15 residues. Germline loops: CDR1 MNHEY, CDR2 SMNVEV (reference sequence). Trimming took off 7 bases at V and 2 bases at J, with 17 bases between the two ends. In nucleotides, the CDR3 is TGTGCCAGCACTTCTTTTCAGGGGCGCAACACTGAAGCTTTCTTT. It yields the protein CASTSFQGRNTEAFF.

This chain uses TRBV5-1 with TRBJ1-1; D is perhaps TRBD1 (5 bases). The CDR3 sequence is 14 residues long. Germline lookup yields CDR1 SGHRS and CDR2 YFSETQ. Trimming cost V 3 bases and J 1 base, with 10 bases left between them. The CDR3 region has the DNA TGCGCCAGCAGCTGGGGCGGCGGGAACACTGAAGCTTTCTTT. Amino acids: CASSWGGGNTEAFF. Full variable domain (remainder filled in from reference TRBV5-1 and TRBJ1-1): KAGVTQTPRYLIKTRGQQVTLSCSPISGHRSVSWYQQTPGQGLQFLFEYFSETQRNKGNFPGRFSGRQFSNSRSEMNVSTLELGDSALYLCASSWGGGNTEAFFGQGTRLTVV.

The chain combines TRBV30 with TRBJ1-6, with D unclear. The V and J ends lost 1 base and 7 bases respectively, with 14 bases between them. The CDR3 extends over 15 amino acids. CDR1 is GTSNPN and CDR2 is SVGIG in the germline V gene (reference sequence). The CDR3 spells CAWSGRVRQNSPLHF. CDR3 bases: TGTGCCTGGAGTGGGAGGGTCCGCCAGAATTCACCCCTCCACTTT.

The gene calls are TRBV4-1 and TRBJ2-5, with 7 nucleotides matching TRBD2. CDR3 length equals 15 residues. The V segment lost 4 bases and the J segment 5 bases; nucleotides outside the gene matches: 10. Germline V gene lookup returns CDR1 MGHRA and CDR2 YSYEKL. The CDR3 coding sequence is TGCGCCAGCAGCCGGGGGGAGGGAGGTTGGGAGACCCAGTACTTC. Translated: CASSRGEGGWETQYF.

The rearrangement joins TRBV6-5 to TRBJ2-5, with D maybe TRBD1 (6 bases). The CDR3 covers 14 residues. CDR1 and CDR2 (germline): MNHEY, SVGAGI. Trimming shortened V by 7 bases and J by 1 base, and 13 bases separated the two germline ends. The CDR3 sequence is CASNPDSIQETQYF. The CDR3 DNA is TGTGCCAGCAATCCGGACAGCATCCAAGAGACCCAGTACTTC.

In its sample, this clone was seen once. The chain uses TRBV7-9 and TRBJ2-5; possibly TRBD2 for D (7 bases). The ends were cut back, 1 base at V and 5 bases at J, with 14 bases in the middle. Germline V gives CDR1 SEHNR, CDR2 FQNEAQ (reference sequence). This CDR3 is built from 15 residues. CDR3 region: CASSLGGGALETQYF. In DNA, the CDR3 is TGTGCCAGCAGCTTAGGAGGGGGGGCGTTGGAGACCCAGTACTTC.

This chain uses TRBV5-5 with TRBJ2-1; TRBD2 aligns across 9 bases. The CDR3 sequence is 15 residues long. The V segment lost 6 bases and the J segment 1 base; nucleotides outside the gene matches: 5. Germline loops: CDR1 SGHKS, CDR2 YYEKEE (reference sequence). The CDR3 DNA sequence: TGTGCCAGCATTAGCGGGAGAAGATCCTACAATGAGCAGTTCTTC. Translated, it gives CASISGRRSYNEQFF.

This chain joins TRBV6-5 and TRBJ1-6; 10 bases map to TRBD1. J lost 7 bases, V lost 5 bases, and 5 bases had no gene match. Germline V gives CDR1 MNHEY, CDR2 SVGAGI. The CDR3 loop spans 15 amino acids. The DNA of the CDR3 is TGTGCCAGCAGTGACTTGGGACAGGGGAATTCACCCCTCCACTTT. Protein: CASSDLGQGNSPLHF.